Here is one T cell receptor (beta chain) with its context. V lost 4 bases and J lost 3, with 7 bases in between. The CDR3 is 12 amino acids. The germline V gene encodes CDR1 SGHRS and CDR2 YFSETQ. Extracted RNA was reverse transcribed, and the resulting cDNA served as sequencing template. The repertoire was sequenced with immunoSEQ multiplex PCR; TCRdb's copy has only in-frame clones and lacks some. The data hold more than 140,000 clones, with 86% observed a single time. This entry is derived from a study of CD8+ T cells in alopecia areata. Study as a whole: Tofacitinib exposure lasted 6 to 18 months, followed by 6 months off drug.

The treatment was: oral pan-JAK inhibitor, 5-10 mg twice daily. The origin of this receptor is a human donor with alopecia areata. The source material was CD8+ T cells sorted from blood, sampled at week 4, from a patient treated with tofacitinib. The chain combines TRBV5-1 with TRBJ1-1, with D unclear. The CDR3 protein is CASSAGYTEAFF. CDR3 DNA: TGCGCCAGCAGCGCGGGGTACACTGAAGCTTTCTTT. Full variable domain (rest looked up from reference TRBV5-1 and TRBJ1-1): KAGVTQTPRYLIKTRGQQVTLSCSPISGHRSVSWYQQTPGQGLQFLFEYFSETQRNKGNFPGRFSGRQFSNSRSEMNVSTLELGDSALYLCASSAGYTEAFFGQGTRLTVV.